This T cell receptor (beta chain) was captured by sequencing in a study of OX40 agonist ivuxolimab in advanced cancers. Repertoires were generated with immunoSEQ multiplex PCR, while TCRdb's copy carries only in-frame clones and drops some. The sample records approximately 72,000 clones, almost 90% being singletons. Trimming took 4 bases from V and 2 from J, leaving 13 bases between them. The length of the CDR3 is 15 residues. Germline V gene sequence: CDR1 SGHKS, CDR2 YYEKEE (reference sequence). The receptor was derived from an adult with an advanced solid tumor such as melanoma, head and neck, liver or kidney cancer. Here the sequenced sample was CD4+ or CD8+ T cells sorted from blood, taken in a trial of the OX40 agonist ivuxolimab. The rearrangement links TRBV5-5 to TRBJ1-5, with D hard to call. In nucleotides, the CDR3 is TGTGCCAGCAGCGCCTCCCCAGGCCGCAATCAGCCCCAGCATTTT. Translating gives CASSASPGRNQPQHF.